This T cell receptor beta chain was profiled in a study of T cell repertoires in cytomegalovirus infection. Study-level background: Both CMV infection and a matching HLA type were indicated by public TCR beta signatures. The study's findings and limits: Adding up the frequency of public TCR beta families identified people who carried CMV plus the relevant HLA. Predominance within the ex vivo response was attributable to HLA-C-restricted CMV-specific TCR beta clonotypes.

Deletions cut 3 bases from V and 0 bases from J, with 9 bases between. This CDR3 is 15 amino acids long. Germline lookup yields CDR1 SGHTA and CDR2 FQGTGA. TCRdb analysed the reads with MiXCR anew, one entry per CDR3 protein. The sample has 200,000 to 250,000 distinct CDR3 sequences, about 23% seen once. On this clonotype: Its specificity is unknown.

Sequencing was carried out using CD8+ T cells from PBMCs. This clonotype was obtained from a human donor in good health (CMV status not recorded). Some clones in this sample may be carry-over from other donors' samples. The chain uses TRBV7-3 and TRBJ1-3; D gene unclear. Here the CDR3 reads CASSLGISSGNTIYF. CDR3 nucleotide sequence: TGTGCCAGCAGCTTGGGTATCAGCTCTGGAAACACCATATATTTT.